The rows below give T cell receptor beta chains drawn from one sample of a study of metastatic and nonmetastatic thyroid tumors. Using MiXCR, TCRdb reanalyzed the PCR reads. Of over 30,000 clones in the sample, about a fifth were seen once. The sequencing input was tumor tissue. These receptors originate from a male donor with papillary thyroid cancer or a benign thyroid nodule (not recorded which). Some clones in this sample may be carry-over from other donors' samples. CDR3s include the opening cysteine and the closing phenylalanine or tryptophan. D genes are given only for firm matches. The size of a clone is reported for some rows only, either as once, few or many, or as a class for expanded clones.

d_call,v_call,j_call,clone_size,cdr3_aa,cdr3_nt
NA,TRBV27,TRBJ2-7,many,CASKPSATGAYEQYF,TGTGCCAGCAAACCCTCCGCGACAGGAGCCTACGAGCAGTACTTC
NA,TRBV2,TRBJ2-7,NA,CAGQALGNEQYF,TGTGCCGGTCAAGCATTAGGGAACGAGCAGTACTTC
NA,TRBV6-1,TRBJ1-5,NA,CASRMELRSNQPQHF,TGTGCCAGCAGGATGGAACTCCGTAGCAATCAGCCCCAGCATTTT
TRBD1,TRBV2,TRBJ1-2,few,CASNKPDRDLGGYTF,TGTGCCAGCAATAAACCCGACAGGGACCTCGGTGGCTACACCTTC
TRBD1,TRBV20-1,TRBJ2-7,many,CSANRIDRGPSEQYF,TGCAGTGCTAATAGAATTGACAGGGGCCCCTCCGAGCAGTACTTC
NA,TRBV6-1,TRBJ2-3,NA,CASISVSAYGDTQYF,TGTGCCAGCATCTCCGTTTCGGCGTACGGAGATACGCAGTATTTT
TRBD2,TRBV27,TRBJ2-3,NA,CASLKSGKETDTQYF,TGTGCCAGCCTTAAAAGCGGGAAAGAGACAGATACGCAGTATTTT
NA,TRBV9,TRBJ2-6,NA,CASSPRPSGSNVLTF,TGTGCCAGCAGCCCTCGACCCTCTGGGTCCAACGTCCTGACTTTC
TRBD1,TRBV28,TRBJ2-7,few,CASRPMTGFYEQYF,TGTGCCAGCAGACCTATGACAGGGTTTTACGAGCAGTACTTC
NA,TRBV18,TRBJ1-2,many,CASSPWGTSGYTF,TGTGCCAGCTCACCATGGGGGACAAGTGGCTACACCTTC
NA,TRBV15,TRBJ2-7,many,CATSRGAAYEQYF,TGTGCCACCAGCAGAGGGGCAGCCTACGAGCAGTACTTC
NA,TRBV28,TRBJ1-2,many,CASRGGSMGVGYTF,TGTGCCAGCCGGGGCGGAAGTATGGGAGTAGGCTACACCTTC
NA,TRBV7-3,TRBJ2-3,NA,CASSLAGLWADTQYF,TGTGCCAGCAGCTTAGCAGGTCTGTGGGCAGATACGCAGTATTTT
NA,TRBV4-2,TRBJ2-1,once,CASTPIYGTINEQFF,TGTGCCAGCACCCCAATCTACGGGACCATCAATGAGCAGTTCTTC
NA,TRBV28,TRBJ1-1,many,CASSLRVLGRVKAFF,TGTGCCAGCAGTTTAAGGGTGTTGGGGAGGGTAAAAGCTTTCTTT
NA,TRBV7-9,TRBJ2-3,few,CASSLLTDTQYF,TGTGCCAGCAGCTTGCTCACAGATACGCAGTATTTT
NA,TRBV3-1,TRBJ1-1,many,CASSQAVNTEAFF,TGTGCCAGCAGCCAAGCTGTGAACACTGAAGCTTTCTTT
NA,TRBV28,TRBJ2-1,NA,CAMRTRGENEQFF,TGTGCCATGCGAACTCGCGGGGAGAATGAGCAGTTCTTC
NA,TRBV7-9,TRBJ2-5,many,CASSLANRQETQYF,TGTGCCAGCAGCTTAGCGAACAGACAAGAGACCCAGTACTTC
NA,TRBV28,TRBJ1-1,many,CASSFRGAKAFF,TGTGCCAGCAGTTTTCGGGGGGCGAAAGCTTTCTTT
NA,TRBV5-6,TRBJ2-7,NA,CASSSLTGRSYEQYF,TGTGCCAGCAGCTCCCTCACAGGGAGGTCCTACGAGCAGTACTTC
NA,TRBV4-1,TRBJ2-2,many,CASSQDGRNTGELFF,TGCGCCAGCAGCCAGGACGGGAGGAACACCGGGGAGCTGTTTTTT
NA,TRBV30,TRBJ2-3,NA,CAWSALGRLNTDTQYF,TGTGCCTGGAGTGCCTTAGGCAGGCTGAACACAGATACGCAGTATTTT
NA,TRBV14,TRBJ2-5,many,CASSQVAPHTRYQETQYF,TGTGCCAGCAGCCAAGTAGCCCCCCATACGAGGTACCAAGAGACCCAGTACTTC
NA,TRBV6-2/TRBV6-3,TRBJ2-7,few,CASSYNIDLTYEQYF,TGTGCCAGCAGTTACAATATAGACCTAACCTACGAGCAGTACTTC
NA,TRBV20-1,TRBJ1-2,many,CSDRVMQGALYGYTF,TGCAGTGATAGAGTCATGCAAGGGGCACTCTATGGCTACACCTTC
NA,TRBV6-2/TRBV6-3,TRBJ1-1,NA,CASRAGTGAEAFF,TGTGCCAGCAGGGCAGGGACGGGAGCTGAAGCTTTCTTT
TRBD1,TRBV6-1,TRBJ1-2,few,CASTSGQGTYGYTF,TGTGCCAGCACCTCGGGACAGGGGACCTATGGCTACACCTTC
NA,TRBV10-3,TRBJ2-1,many,CASRDVYNEQFF,TGTGCCTCCCGGGACGTTTACAATGAGCAGTTCTTC
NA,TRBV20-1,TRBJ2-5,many,CSATGRVQETQYF,TGCAGTGCTACGGGAAGAGTTCAAGAGACCCAGTACTTC
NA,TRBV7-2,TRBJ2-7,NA,CASSLAPGSGREQYF,TGTGCCAGCAGCTTAGCCCCCGGGTCAGGGCGCGAGCAGTACTTC
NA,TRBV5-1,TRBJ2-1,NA,CASSFGGRVYNEQFF,TGCGCCAGCAGCTTTGGCGGCCGAGTTTACAATGAGCAGTTCTTC
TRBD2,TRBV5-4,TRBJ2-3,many,CASSLGKLAGVFSTDTQYF,TGTGCCAGCAGCTTGGGGAAACTAGCGGGAGTTTTCAGCACAGATACGCAGTATTTT
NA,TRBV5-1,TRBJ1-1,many,CASRDWGYGDTEAFF,TGCGCCAGCAGGGACTGGGGGTATGGGGACACTGAAGCTTTCTTT